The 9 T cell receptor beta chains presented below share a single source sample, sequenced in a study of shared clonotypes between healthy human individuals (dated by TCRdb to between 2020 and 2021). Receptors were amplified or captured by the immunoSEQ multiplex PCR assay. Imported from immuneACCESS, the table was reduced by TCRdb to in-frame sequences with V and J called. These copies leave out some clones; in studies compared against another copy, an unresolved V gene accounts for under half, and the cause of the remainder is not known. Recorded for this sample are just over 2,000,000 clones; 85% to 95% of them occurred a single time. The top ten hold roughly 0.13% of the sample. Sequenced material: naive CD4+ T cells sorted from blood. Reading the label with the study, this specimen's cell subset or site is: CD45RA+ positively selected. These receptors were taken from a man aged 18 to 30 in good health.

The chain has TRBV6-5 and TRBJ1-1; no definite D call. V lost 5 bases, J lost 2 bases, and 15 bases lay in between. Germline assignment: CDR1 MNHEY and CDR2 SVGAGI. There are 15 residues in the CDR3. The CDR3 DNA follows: TGTGCCAGCAGTCCCGTCCAACGGGGAAACACTGAAGCTTTCTTT. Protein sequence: CASSPVQRGNTEAFF.

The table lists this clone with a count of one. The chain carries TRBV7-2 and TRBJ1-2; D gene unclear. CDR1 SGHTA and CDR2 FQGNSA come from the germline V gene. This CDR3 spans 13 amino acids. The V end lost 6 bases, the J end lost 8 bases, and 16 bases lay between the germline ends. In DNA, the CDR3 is TGTGCCAGCAGACCCCCCTCGTTGGAGGGCTACACCTTC. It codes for CASRPPSLEGYTF.

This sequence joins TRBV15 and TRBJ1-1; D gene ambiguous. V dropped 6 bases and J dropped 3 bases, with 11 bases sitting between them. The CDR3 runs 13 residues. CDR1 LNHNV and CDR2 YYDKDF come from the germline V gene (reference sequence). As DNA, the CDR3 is TGTGCCACCAGTCGGGTCCTCTACACTGAAGCTTTCTTT. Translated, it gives CATSRVLYTEAFF.

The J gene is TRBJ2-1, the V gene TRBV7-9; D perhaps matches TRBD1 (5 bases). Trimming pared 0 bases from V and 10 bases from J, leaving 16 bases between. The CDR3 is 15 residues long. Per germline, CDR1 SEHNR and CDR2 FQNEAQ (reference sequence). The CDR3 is CASSLAGLAQGEQFF. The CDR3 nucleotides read TGTGCCAGCAGCTTAGCGGGGCTGGCTCAAGGCGAGCAGTTCTTC.

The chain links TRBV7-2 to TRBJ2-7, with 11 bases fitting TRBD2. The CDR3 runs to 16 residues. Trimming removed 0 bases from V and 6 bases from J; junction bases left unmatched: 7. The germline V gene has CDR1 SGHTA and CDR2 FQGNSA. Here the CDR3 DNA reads TGTGCCAGCAGCTTAGCGCCCCTAACTAGCGGGGGCGAGCAGTACTTC. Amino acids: CASSLAPLTSGGEQYF.

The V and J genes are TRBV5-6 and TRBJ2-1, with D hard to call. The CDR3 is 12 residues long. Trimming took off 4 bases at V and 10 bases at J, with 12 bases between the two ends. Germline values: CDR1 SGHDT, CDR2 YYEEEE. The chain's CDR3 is CASSPRTAEQFF. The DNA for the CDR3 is TGTGCCAGCAGCCCTAGGACGGCCGAGCAGTTCTTC.

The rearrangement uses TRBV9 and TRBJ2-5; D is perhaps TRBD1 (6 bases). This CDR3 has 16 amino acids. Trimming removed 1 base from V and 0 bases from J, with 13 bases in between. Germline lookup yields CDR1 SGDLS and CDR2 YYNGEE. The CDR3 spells CASSVSLDRHQETQYF. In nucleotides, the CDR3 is TGTGCCAGCAGCGTATCCTTAGACAGGCACCAAGAGACCCAGTACTTC. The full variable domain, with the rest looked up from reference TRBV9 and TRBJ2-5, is DSGVTQTPKHLITATGQRVTLRCSPRSGDLSVYWYQQSLDQGLQFLIQYYNGEERAKGNILERFSAQQFPDLHSELNLSSLELGDSALYFCASSVSLDRHQETQYFGPGTRLLVL.

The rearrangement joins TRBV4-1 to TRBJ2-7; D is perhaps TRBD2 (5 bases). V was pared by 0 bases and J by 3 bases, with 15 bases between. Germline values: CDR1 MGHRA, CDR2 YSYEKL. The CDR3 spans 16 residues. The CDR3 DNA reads TGCGCCAGCAGCCAAGACCCCCGGGGTAGTAGCTACGAGCAGTACTTC. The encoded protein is CASSQDPRGSSYEQYF.

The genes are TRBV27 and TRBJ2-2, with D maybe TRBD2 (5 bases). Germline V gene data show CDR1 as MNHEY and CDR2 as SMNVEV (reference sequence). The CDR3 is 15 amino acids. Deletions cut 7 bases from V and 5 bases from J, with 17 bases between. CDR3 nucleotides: TGTGCCAGCAAAACCCTGGGAGTCGGGACCGGGGAGCTGTTTTTT. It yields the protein CASKTLGVGTGELFF.